This record looks at one T cell receptor (beta chain) sequence and its context. Its antigen is unidentified. This sample was included in a study of STAT5B mutations in CD4+ large granular lymphocyte leukemia. Broader study findings: Data were not HLA-matched across samples. Compared with healthy controls (2/35), patient top clones favored TRBV06 (8/27).

Only in-frame clones appear in the TCRdb table, and some are missing; sequencing was by immunoSEQ multiplex PCR. Seen here are 30,000 or so clones, about three quarters observed once, and the top ten hold approximately 0.98%. Trimming at V came to 6 bases and at J to 7 bases, leaving 13 bases not matched to a gene. The length of the CDR3 is 16 residues. The germline gives CDR1 MGHDK, CDR2 SYGVNS. Sequenced input: CD4+ T cells from blood buffy coats. The TCR sequence derives from a human donor in good health. This sequence joins TRBV25-1 and TRBJ2-5, with 11 bases matching TRBD2. Here the CDR3 reads CASSGTSGTLERTQYF. In DNA, the CDR3 is TGTGCCAGCAGCGGGACTAGCGGAACCCTGGAGCGGACCCAGTACTTC.